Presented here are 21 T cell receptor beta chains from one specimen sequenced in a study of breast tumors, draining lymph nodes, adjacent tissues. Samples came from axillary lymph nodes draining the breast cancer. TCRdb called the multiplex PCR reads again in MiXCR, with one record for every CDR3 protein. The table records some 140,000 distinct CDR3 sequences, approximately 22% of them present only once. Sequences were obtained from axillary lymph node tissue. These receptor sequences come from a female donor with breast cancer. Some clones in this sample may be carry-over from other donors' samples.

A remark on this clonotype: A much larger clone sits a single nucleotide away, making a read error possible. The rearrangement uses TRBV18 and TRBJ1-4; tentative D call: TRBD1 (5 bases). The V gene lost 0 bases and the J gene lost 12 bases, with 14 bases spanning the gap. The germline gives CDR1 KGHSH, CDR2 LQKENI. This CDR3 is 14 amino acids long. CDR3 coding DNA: TGTGCCAGCTCACCACCGGGTAGGGGTGGAGAACTGTTTTTT. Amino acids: CASSPPGRGGELFF.

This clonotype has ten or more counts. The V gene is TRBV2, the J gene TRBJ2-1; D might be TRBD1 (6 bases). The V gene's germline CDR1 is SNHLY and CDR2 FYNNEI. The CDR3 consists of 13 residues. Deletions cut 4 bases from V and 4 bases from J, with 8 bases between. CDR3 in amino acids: CASSGDTYNEQFF. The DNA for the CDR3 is TGTGCCAGCAGTGGGGACACGTACAATGAGCAGTTCTTC.

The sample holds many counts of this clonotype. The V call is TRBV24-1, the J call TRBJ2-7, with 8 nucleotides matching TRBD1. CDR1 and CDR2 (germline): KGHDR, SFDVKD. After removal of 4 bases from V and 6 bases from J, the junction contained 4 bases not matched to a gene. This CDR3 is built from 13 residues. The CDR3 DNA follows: TGTGCCACCAGTGAGCCGACAGGGGCCGAGCAGTACTTC. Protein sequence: CATSEPTGAEQYF.

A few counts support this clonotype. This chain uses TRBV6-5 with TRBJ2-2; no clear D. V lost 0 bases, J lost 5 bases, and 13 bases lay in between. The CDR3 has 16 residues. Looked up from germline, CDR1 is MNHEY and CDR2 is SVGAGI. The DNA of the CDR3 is TGTGCCAGCAGTTACTCGCTTGGGGAATTAACCGGGGAGCTGTTTTTT. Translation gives CASSYSLGELTGELFF.

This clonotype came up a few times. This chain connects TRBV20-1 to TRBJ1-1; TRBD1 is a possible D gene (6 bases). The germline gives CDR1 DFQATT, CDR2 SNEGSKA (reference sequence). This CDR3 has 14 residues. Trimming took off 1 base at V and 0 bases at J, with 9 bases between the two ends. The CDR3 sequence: CSARGDTLNTEAFF. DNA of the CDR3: TGCAGTGCTAGAGGGGACACATTGAACACTGAAGCTTTCTTT.

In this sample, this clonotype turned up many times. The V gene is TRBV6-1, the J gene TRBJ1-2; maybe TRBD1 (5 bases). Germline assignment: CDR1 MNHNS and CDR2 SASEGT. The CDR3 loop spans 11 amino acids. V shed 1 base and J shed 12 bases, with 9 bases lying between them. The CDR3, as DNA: TGTGCCAGCAGTGAAGTACGGGGGAACACCTTC. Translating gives CASSEVRGNTF.

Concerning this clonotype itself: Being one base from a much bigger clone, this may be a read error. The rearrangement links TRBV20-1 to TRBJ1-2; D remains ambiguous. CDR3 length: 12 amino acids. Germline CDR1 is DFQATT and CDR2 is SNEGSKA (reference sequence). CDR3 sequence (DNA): TGCAGGGTAAGAGGAAGAACCTATGGCCACACCTTC. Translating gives CRVRGRTYGHTF.

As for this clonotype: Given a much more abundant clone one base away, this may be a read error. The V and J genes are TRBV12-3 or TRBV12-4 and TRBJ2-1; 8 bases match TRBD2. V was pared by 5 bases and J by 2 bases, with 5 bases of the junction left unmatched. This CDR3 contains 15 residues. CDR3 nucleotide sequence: TGTGCCAGCAGTAACCAGCGGGAGACCTACAATGAGCAGTTCTTC. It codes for CASSNQRETYNEQFF.

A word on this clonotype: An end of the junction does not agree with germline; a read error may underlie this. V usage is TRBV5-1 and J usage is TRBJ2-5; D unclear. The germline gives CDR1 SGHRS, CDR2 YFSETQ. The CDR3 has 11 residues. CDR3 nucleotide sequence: TGCGCCAGCAGCTTGACGGAGACCCAGTGCTTC. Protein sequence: CASSLTETQCF. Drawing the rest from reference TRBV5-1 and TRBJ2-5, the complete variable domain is KAGVTQTPRYLIKTRGQQVTLSCSPISGHRSVSWYQQTPGQGLQFLFEYFSETQRNKGNFPGRFSGRQFSNSRSEMNVSTLELGDSALYLCASSLTETQCFGPGTRLLVL.

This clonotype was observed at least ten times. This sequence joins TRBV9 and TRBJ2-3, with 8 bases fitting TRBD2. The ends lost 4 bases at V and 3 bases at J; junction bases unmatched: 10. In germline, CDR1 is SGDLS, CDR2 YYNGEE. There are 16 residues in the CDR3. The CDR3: CASSPVAGGTTDTQYF. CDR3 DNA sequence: TGTGCCAGCAGCCCCGTCGCGGGAGGAACGACAGATACGCAGTATTTT.

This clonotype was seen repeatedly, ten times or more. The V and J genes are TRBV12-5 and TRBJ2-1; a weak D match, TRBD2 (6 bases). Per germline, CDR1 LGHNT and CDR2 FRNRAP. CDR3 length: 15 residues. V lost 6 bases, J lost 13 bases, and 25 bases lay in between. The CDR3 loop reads CASGLSTARRGPQFF. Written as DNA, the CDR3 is TGTGCTAGTGGCCTCTCTACCGCTCGGCGGGGCCCCCAGTTCTTC.

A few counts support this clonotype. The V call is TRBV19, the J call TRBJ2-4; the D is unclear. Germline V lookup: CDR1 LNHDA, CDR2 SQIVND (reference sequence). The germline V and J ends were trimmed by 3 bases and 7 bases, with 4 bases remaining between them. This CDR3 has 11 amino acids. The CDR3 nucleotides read TGTGCCAGTAGTATGGTGAACATTCAGTACTTC. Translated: CASSMVNIQYF. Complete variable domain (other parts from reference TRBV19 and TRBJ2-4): DGGITQSPKYLFRKEGQNVTLSCEQNLNHDAMYWYRQDPGQGLRLIYYSQIVNDFQKGDIAEGYSVSREKKESFPLTVTSAQKNPTAFYLCASSMVNIQYFGAGTRLSVL.

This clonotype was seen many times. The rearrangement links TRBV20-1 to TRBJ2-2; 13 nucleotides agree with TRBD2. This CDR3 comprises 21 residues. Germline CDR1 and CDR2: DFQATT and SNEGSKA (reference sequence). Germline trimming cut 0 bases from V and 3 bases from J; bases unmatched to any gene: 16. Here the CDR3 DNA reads TGCAGTGCTAGAGATGTAGGACTAGCGGGAGTTCGTGGGCGGGACACCGGGGAGCTGTTTTTT. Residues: CSARDVGLAGVRGRDTGELFF.

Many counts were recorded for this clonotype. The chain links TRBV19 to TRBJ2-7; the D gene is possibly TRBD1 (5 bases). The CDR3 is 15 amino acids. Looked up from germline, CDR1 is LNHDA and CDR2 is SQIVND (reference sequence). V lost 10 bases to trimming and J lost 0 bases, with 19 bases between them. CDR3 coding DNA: TGTGCCACTACTAAGTCAGGACAAAGCTCCTACGAGCAGTACTTC. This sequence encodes CATTKSGQSSYEQYF.

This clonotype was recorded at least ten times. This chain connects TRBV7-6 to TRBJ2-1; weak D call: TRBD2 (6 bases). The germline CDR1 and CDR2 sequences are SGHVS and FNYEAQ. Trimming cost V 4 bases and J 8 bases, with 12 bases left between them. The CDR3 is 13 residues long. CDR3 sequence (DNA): TGTGCCAGCAGCTCCTCGACTAGTTATGAGCAGTTCTTC. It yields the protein CASSSSTSYEQFF.

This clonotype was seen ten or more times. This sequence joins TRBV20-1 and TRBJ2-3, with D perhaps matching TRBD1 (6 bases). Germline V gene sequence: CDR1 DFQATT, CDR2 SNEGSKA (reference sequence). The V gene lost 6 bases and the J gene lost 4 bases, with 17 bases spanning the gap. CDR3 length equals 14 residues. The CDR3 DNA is TGCAGTGCAAAAAACAGGGTCGGGGCAGATACGCAGTATTTT. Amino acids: CSAKNRVGADTQYF.

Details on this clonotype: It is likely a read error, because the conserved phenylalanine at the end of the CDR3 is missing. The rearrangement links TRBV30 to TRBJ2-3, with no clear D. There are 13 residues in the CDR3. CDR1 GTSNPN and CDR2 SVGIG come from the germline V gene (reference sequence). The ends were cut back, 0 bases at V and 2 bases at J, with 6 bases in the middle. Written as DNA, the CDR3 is TGTGCCTGGAGTGTCGGGTCCACAGATACGCAGTATCTT. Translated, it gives CAWSVGSTDTQYL.

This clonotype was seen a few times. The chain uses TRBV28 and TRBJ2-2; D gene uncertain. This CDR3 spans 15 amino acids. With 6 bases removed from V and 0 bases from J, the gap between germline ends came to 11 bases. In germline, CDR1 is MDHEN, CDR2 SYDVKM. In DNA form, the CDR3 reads TGTGCCAGCAGCCTGCCGGGCGCGAACACCGGGGAGCTGTTTTTT. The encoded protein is CASSLPGANTGELFF. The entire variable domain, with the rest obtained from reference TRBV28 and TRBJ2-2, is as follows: DVKVTQSSRYLVKRTGEKVFLECVQDMDHENMFWYRQDPGLGLRLIYFSYDVKMKEKGDIPEGYSVSREKKERFSLILESASTNQTSMYLCASSLPGANTGELFFGEGSRLTVL.

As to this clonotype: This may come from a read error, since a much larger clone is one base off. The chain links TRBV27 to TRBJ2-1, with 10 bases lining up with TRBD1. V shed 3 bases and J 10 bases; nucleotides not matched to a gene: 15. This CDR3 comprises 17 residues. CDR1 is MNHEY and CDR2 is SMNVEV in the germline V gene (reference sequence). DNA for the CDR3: TGTGCCAGCAGTTTCCGCATGGGACAGGGGTCAATCTACGAGCAGTTCTTC. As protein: CASSFRMGQGSIYEQFF.

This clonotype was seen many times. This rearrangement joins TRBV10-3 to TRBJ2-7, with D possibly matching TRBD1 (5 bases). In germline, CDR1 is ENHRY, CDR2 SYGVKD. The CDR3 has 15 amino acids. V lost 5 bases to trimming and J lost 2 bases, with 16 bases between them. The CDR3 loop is CAISTTTAKTYEQYF. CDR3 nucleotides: TGTGCCATCAGTACGACGACAGCCAAAACCTACGAGCAGTACTTC.

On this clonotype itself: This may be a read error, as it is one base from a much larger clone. The CDR3 DNA is TGTGCCAGCAGCACCCTCCTCGGGGGGGCTGGGGCCGACGTCCTGACTTTC. This sequence encodes CASSTLLGGAGADVLTF. The chain has TRBV5-5 and TRBJ2-6, with 8 nucleotides matching TRBD2. This CDR3 spans 17 amino acids. The germline V gene has CDR1 SGHKS and CDR2 YYEKEE (reference sequence).